This T cell receptor beta chain was sequenced for a study of Tregs in tolerant kidney transplant recipients. Related graft donors supplied nonmyeloablative bone marrow transplants, and mixed chimerism was transient. The method was immunoSEQ multiplex PCR; TCRdb's version includes in-frame clones alone and lacks a portion of them. Here the sample spans 74,000 or so clones, 91% being singletons. Germline loops: CDR1 SGHNT, CDR2 YYREEE (reference sequence). The CDR3 has 14 amino acids. The V and J ends lost 6 bases and 5 bases respectively, with 17 bases between them. The receptor comes from a human patient who received a combined kidney and bone marrow transplant. A subset of T cells may come from the graft donor. The input for sequencing was CD4+ T cells from blood (PBMCs), taken 24 months after the transplant. This rearrangement joins TRBV5-4 to TRBJ1-2, with D perhaps matching TRBD1 (6 bases). CDR3: CASTPVQGGYGYTF. Here the CDR3 DNA reads TGTGCCAGCACCCCTGTACAGGGAGGGTATGGCTACACCTTC.